The T cell receptor (beta chain) described here comes from a study of cytomegalovirus exposure and HLA in healthy donors. Amplification used 60 Vbeta primers and 13 Jbeta primers. Sequencing used immunoSEQ multiplex PCR; TCRdb keeps in-frame clones, though not all of them. This sample has about 140,000 clones; about 70% occur once, and the top ten carry 1.5% to 2%. V shed 7 bases and J 7 bases; nucleotides not matched to a gene: 13. The CDR3 is 15 amino acids. CDR1 and CDR2 from the germline V gene are LNHDA and SQIVND (reference sequence). This TCR was sampled from a middle-aged woman in good health and CMV-seronegative. The sample comprised PBMCs. The V call is TRBV19, the J call TRBJ1-5, with TRBD1 matching over 7 bases. The CDR3 sequence is CASNLDRDPRQPQHF. CDR3 nucleotide sequence: TGTGCCAGTAACCTCGACAGGGACCCAAGGCAGCCCCAGCATTTT. The full variable domain, completed using reference TRBV19 and TRBJ1-5, is DGGITQSPKYLFRKEGQNVTLSCEQNLNHDAMYWYRQDPGQGLRLIYYSQIVNDFQKGDIAEGYSVSREKKESFPLTVTSAQKNPTAFYLCASNLDRDPRQPQHFGDGTRLSIL.